What follows are 9 T cell receptor beta chains derived from one specimen sequenced in a study of T cells in Graves' hyperthyroidism and ophthalmopathy. From RNA transcripts, TCR beta CDR3 regions were amplified. HTBI primers were employed in a first-round RT-PCR of the TCR CDR3. TCRdb reprocessed the multiplex PCR reads via MiXCR and lists one record per CDR3 protein. The data contain hundreds of thousands of distinct CDR3 sequences, under 25% of them singletons. The specimen sequenced was blood. These receptors were collected from a man in his thirties or forties with Graves' ophthalmopathy.

V gene TRBV5-1 combines with J gene TRBJ2-3; D perhaps matches TRBD2 (7 bases). Germline CDR1 reads SGHRS; CDR2 reads YFSETQ. This CDR3 contains 15 residues. The V and J ends lost 3 bases and 0 bases respectively, with 11 bases between them. The CDR3, as DNA: TGCGCCAGCAGCTCGCGGGGGCTTAGCACAGATACGCAGTATTTT. Translation: CASSSRGLSTDTQYF.

This clonotype has a count of ten or more. DNA of the CDR3: TGTGCCAGCAGTTTAAAGGGGGCGCGTGGCTATGGCTACACCTTC. This gives the protein CASSLKGARGYGYTF. The rearrangement joins TRBV28 to TRBJ1-2; 7 bases fit TRBD1. V was clipped by 2 bases and J by 4 bases; unmatched bases: 7. Per the germline V gene, CDR1 is MDHEN and CDR2 is SYDVKM. CDR3 length: 15 amino acids.

The chain recombines TRBV7-9 with TRBJ2-2, with 7 nucleotides matching TRBD1. The CDR3 spans 16 residues. From germline, CDR1 is SEHNR and CDR2 FQNEAQ (reference sequence). With V trimmed by 5 bases and J by 5 bases, 11 bases remained unmatched. The CDR3 DNA follows: TGTGCCAGCAGCAAAAACACAGGGGTTTGGACCGGGGAGCTGTTTTTT. Translating gives CASSKNTGVWTGELFF.

In this sample, this clonotype turned up a few times. The chain couples TRBV20-1 to TRBJ2-7; 11 bases are a match to TRBD2. The germline CDR1 and CDR2 sequences are DFQATT and SNEGSKA (reference sequence). The V segment lost 8 bases and the J segment 5 bases; nucleotides outside the gene matches: 11. This CDR3 has 14 residues. In nucleotides, the CDR3 is TGCAGTACCACCCGTAGCGGGAGGGCCAACGAGCAGTACTTC. Its protein product is CSTTRSGRANEQYF.

This clonotype was observed many times. The genes are TRBV28 and TRBJ2-2; 9 nucleotides match TRBD2. V lost 4 bases and J lost 1; bases outside the gene matches: 7. The CDR3 consists of 17 residues. Germline loops: CDR1 MDHEN, CDR2 SYDVKM. The chain's CDR3 is CASSYQRAGGNTGELFF. Here the CDR3 DNA reads TGTGCCAGCAGTTACCAACGAGCGGGAGGGAACACCGGGGAGCTGTTTTTT.

A few counts support this clonotype. The chain recombines TRBV11-2 with TRBJ1-2; TRBD1 matches at 7 bases. Per germline, CDR1 SGHAT and CDR2 FQNNGV. The CDR3 is 15 amino acids. The V segment lost 4 bases and the J segment 1 base; nucleotides outside the gene matches: 6. The CDR3 nucleotides are TGTGCCAGCAGCTCGGGACAGAGATTTAACTATGGCTACACCTTC. Translating gives CASSSGQRFNYGYTF.

This clonotype appeared a few times. The rearrangement uses TRBV5-5 and TRBJ2-1; tentatively, D is TRBD1 (7 bases). Germline V lookup: CDR1 SGHKS, CDR2 YYEKEE (reference sequence). Trimming removed 3 bases from V and 0 bases from J, with 22 bases in between. The CDR3 is made up of 19 amino acids. CDR3 sequence reads: CASSSGGWLAPDSYNEQFF. The CDR3 bases are TGTGCCAGCAGCTCAGGGGGTTGGCTAGCGCCCGACTCCTACAATGAGCAGTTCTTC.

The sample holds many counts of this clonotype. The genes are TRBV11-2 and TRBJ2-1; D is ambiguous. Trimming took off 3 bases at V and 6 bases at J, with 6 bases between the two ends. CDR1 is SGHAT, CDR2 FQNNGV, per germline. The CDR3 sequence is 12 residues long. CDR3 nucleotides: TGTGCCAGCAGCTTTGCGTTCAATGAGCAGTTCTTC. This translates into CASSFAFNEQFF.

In this sample, this clonotype turned up many times. The CDR3 DNA reads TGTGCCAGCAGCTTGGGACTGGGGGACAACCCCTACGAGCAGTACTTC. Its protein product is CASSLGLGDNPYEQYF. The chain carries TRBV11-2 and TRBJ2-7; perhaps D is TRBD1 or TRBD2 (6 bases each). The CDR3 covers 16 residues. CDR1 and CDR2 from the germline V gene are SGHAT and FQNNGV. Deletions cut 3 bases from V and 2 bases from J, with 17 bases between.